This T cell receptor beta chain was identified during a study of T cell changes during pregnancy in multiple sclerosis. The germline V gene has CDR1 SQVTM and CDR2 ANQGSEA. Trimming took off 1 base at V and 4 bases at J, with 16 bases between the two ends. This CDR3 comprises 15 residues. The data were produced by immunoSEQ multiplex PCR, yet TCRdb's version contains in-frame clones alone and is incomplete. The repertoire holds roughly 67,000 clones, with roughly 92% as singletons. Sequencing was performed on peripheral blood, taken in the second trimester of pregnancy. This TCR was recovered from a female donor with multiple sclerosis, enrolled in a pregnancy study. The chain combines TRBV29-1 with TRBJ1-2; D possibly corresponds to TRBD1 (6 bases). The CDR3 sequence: CSVEGPSGEGYGYTF. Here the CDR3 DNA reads TGCAGCGTTGAAGGGCCTTCAGGGGAGGGCTATGGCTACACCTTC.